The clone carrying this T cell receptor beta chain has ten or more counts. A single record per CDR3 protein comes from TCRdb applying MiXCR to the 5' RACE reads. The sample lists a few thousand distinct CDR3 sequences, around 6.7% occurring once. These data are taken from a study of spatial heterogeneity in lung cancer. About the study: On average, each unique TCR and UMI combination appeared more than ten times in raw reads.

Time point in this sample: sample taken at primary tumor resection. TCRs were sequenced from unsorted whole RNA of tumor, nontumor lung or PBMC. The approximately 70 donors had untreated early-stage non-small cell lung cancer. Germline loops: CDR1 DFQATT, CDR2 SNEGSKA (reference sequence). Trimming took 6 bases from V and 9 from J; bases not matched to a gene: 12. This CDR3 contains 15 residues. This material consisted of normal lung tissue next to the tumor, taken at surgery. The chain joins TRBV20-1 to TRBJ1-6, with 9 bases identical to TRBD1. The sequence came from a male donor with early-stage non-small cell lung cancer. For the CDR3, the DNA is TGCAGTGCGAGACAGGGGGGTGTAGATAGTTCACCCCTCCACTTT. Protein product: CSARQGGVDSSPLHF.